This section outlines one TCR beta chain sequence together with its context. The antigen is unknown. The germline V gene has CDR1 DFQATT and CDR2 SNEGSKA (reference sequence). V gave up 3 bases and J gave up 13 bases, with 13 bases separating them. The CDR3 consists of 11 residues. The PCR made use of 60 Vbeta and 13 Jbeta primers. The assay was immunoSEQ multiplex PCR, and TCRdb's table has in-frame clones only and misses some. This sample has about 190,000 clones; around 85% occur once, and the top ten carry 3.8%. This specimen comes from a study of cytomegalovirus exposure and HLA in healthy donors. Regarding the study as a whole: The authors later found TCR association rates varying by HLA locus, with DRB1 most and HLA-C fewest.

The specimen sequenced was PBMCs. The sequence derives from a man aged 50 to 59 in good health and CMV-seronegative. The chain is built from TRBV20-1 and TRBJ1-3, with TRBD1 as a possible D gene (5 bases). The CDR3 here is CSARWGEKIYF. Written as DNA, the CDR3 is TGCAGTGCTAGGTGGGGGGAAAAGATATATTTT.